These 14 T cell receptor beta chains share one sample of origin, sequenced in a study of blood T cell repertoires in COVID-19. Libraries were prepared by immunoSEQ multiplex PCR; TCRdb keeps only in-frame clonotypes and omits some of them. In the table there are 170,000 or so clones, around 82% of which are singletons. The sequenced sample was peripheral blood. The receptor source for this set is a man aged 18-30 years with active or convalescent COVID-19.

This clone is medium-sized. The chain combines TRBV7-9 with TRBJ1-3, with D perhaps matching TRBD1 (5 bases). Germline values: CDR1 SEHNR, CDR2 FQNEAQ (reference sequence). Trimming took 4 bases from V and 3 from J, leaving 13 bases between them. The CDR3 runs to 15 residues. CDR3 nucleotide sequence: TGTGCCAGCAGCTCGTCAGGGATCGATGGAAACACCATATATTTT. The encoded protein is CASSSSGIDGNTIYF.

The chain joins TRBV7-2 to TRBJ1-1; perhaps TRBD1 as D (5 bases). V lost 6 bases and J lost 3, with 17 bases in between. The germline V gene encodes CDR1 SGHTA and CDR2 FQGNSA. The CDR3 is 15 residues long. The CDR3 nucleotides read TGTGCCAGCAGTCCAACCGTCGGGGGTCACACTGAAGCTTTCTTT. Its protein product is CASSPTVGGHTEAFF.

The chain couples TRBV28 to TRBJ1-1; D not certain. Germline loops: CDR1 MDHEN, CDR2 SYDVKM. The CDR3 runs to 11 residues. V gave up 3 bases and J gave up 6 bases, with 5 bases separating them. CDR3 in DNA: TGTGCCAGCAGTTTGTTCGCTGAAGCTTTCTTT. Residues: CASSLFAEAFF.

The chain has TRBV4-1 and TRBJ1-5; 7 bases are a match to TRBD1. Germline CDR1 MGHRA, CDR2 YSYEKL. With V trimmed by 1 base and J by 1 base, 7 bases remained unmatched. The CDR3 totals 17 residues. DNA for the CDR3: TGCGCCAGCAGCCAAGTTAGGGGACAGTTAAGCAATCAGCCCCAGCATTTT. Its protein is CASSQVRGQLSNQPQHF.

This clone occurred once. This sequence joins TRBV4-1 and TRBJ2-7, with unresolved D. The CDR3 is 16 residues long. V lost 1 base, J lost 3 bases, and 16 bases lay in between. CDR1 and CDR2 (germline): MGHRA, YSYEKL. The CDR3 nucleotides are TGCGCCAGCAGCCAAGTTGCAGGCGAACTGATCTACGAGCAGTACTTC. Protein sequence: CASSQVAGELIYEQYF.

The genes are TRBV5-5 and TRBJ1-6; D call uncertain. Trimming took off 3 bases at V and 4 bases at J, with 8 bases between the two ends. Germline loops: CDR1 SGHKS, CDR2 YYEKEE (reference sequence). The CDR3 runs 14 residues. The CDR3 is CASSSMSYNSPLHF. As DNA, the CDR3 is TGTGCCAGCAGCTCAATGAGTTATAATTCACCCCTCCACTTT.

This chain joins TRBV12-3 or TRBV12-4 and TRBJ1-3, with no clear D. This CDR3 has 13 residues. The V gene lost 6 bases and the J gene lost 1 base, with 7 bases spanning the gap. The DNA for the CDR3 is TGTGCCAGCAGCTACGAATCTGGAAACACCATATATTTT. This translates into CASSYESGNTIYF.

The chain carries TRBV11-2 and TRBJ2-1; 10 positions match TRBD2. V shed 5 bases, J shed 8 bases, and the junction held 6 bases outside the gene matches. The CDR3 extends over 14 amino acids. The germline CDR1 and CDR2 sequences are SGHAT and FQNNGV. CDR3 loop: CASSPTSGAHEQFF. CDR3 nucleotide sequence: TGTGCCAGCAGCCCCACTAGCGGGGCCCATGAGCAGTTCTTC.

V is TRBV7-2 and J is TRBJ2-5, with D perhaps TRBD1 (6 bases). CDR3 length: 15 amino acids. Germline CDR1 reads SGHTA; CDR2 reads FQGNSA. With 6 bases removed from V and 5 bases from J, the gap between germline ends came to 19 bases. DNA for the CDR3: TGTGCCAGCAGTTCCCACAGGGTCCTGGGGGAGACCCAGTACTTC. This codes for CASSSHRVLGETQYF.

The V gene is TRBV28, the J gene TRBJ1-1; TRBD1 agrees at 8 bases. The germline gives CDR1 MDHEN, CDR2 SYDVKM. The CDR3 spans 13 residues. V lost 8 bases and J lost 1; bases outside the gene matches: 3. The CDR3 sequence: CASGGTGNTEAFF. Here the CDR3 DNA reads TGTGCCAGCGGCGGGACAGGGAACACTGAAGCTTTCTTT.

This chain uses TRBV2 with TRBJ2-1; 7 nucleotides agree with TRBD1. There are 15 residues in the CDR3. The V segment lost 2 bases and the J segment 4 bases; nucleotides outside the gene matches: 5. Germline CDR1 reads SNHLY; CDR2 reads FYNNEI. CDR3 sequence: CASSEIQDRYNEQFF. The CDR3, as DNA: TGTGCCAGCAGTGAAATCCAGGACAGGTACAATGAGCAGTTCTTC.

This clone was counted a few times. The rearrangement uses TRBV3-1 (or the pseudogene TRBV3-2) and TRBJ1-4; tentative D call: TRBD1 (6 bases). The length of the CDR3 is 15 residues. Trimming took 3 bases from V and 2 from J, leaving 10 bases between them. Looked up from germline, CDR1 is LGHDT and CDR2 is YNNKEL (reference sequence). CDR3 loop: CASSHWTATNEKLFF. The CDR3 DNA reads TGTGCCAGCAGCCACTGGACAGCCACTAATGAAAAACTGTTTTTT.

The chain recombines TRBV15 with TRBJ2-3; 7 positions agree with TRBD2. V trimming: 5 bases; J trimming: 1 base; junction bases outside the gene matches: 18. The germline gives CDR1 LNHNV, CDR2 YYDKDF (reference sequence). The CDR3 loop spans 19 amino acids. This CDR3 is CATSGQTSRLLGGTDTQYF. DNA of the CDR3: TGTGCCACCAGCGGGCAGACTAGCCGACTCCTCGGGGGCACAGATACGCAGTATTTT.

V usage is TRBV5-4 and J usage is TRBJ2-2; 12 bases map to TRBD2. The J segment lost 3 bases and the V segment lost 2 bases, leaving 2 bases of the junction unmatched. Germline CDR1 and CDR2: SGHNT and YYREEE (reference sequence). This CDR3 comprises 16 residues. CDR3 nucleotides: TGTGCCAGCAGCTTCAGGACTAGCGGGGACACCGGGGAGCTGTTTTTT. Translated, it gives CASSFRTSGDTGELFF.